The 24 T cell receptor beta chains in this list originate from one sample, sequenced in a study of blood T cells in healthy people across ages. The authors ran a second PCR of about 6 to 11 cycles using a sample-barcoded 5' primer and a J-beta primer mix. TCRdb re-called the 5' RACE reads with MiXCR, one entry per CDR3 protein. The table records roughly 1.5 million distinct CDR3 sequences, roughly two fifths of them present only once. The material sequenced was blood. The receptors originated from a woman aged 18 to 35 in good health.

The chain uses TRBV12-3 or TRBV12-4 and TRBJ1-1; D is uncertain. This CDR3 is built from 14 residues. The V gene lost 5 bases and the J gene lost 2 bases, with 12 bases spanning the gap. The CDR3 region is CASSTHPFNTEAFF. The CDR3 coding sequence is TGTGCCAGCAGTACCCACCCTTTTAACACTGAAGCTTTCTTT.

The chain carries TRBV7-2 and TRBJ2-1; 11 bases line up with TRBD2. The CDR3 is made up of 15 amino acids. V lost 6 bases, J lost 4 bases, and 5 bases stayed unmatched. Germline V gives CDR1 SGHTA, CDR2 FQGNSA. CDR3 sequence (DNA): TGTGCCAGCAGATCCACTAGCGGGGGTTACAATGAGCAGTTCTTC. Translation: CASRSTSGGYNEQFF.

The gene calls are TRBV5-4 and TRBJ2-3, with D perhaps TRBD2 (5 bases). Trimming cost V 0 bases and J 2 bases, with 10 bases left between them. CDR3 length: 15 residues. CDR1 is SGHNT, CDR2 YYREEE, per germline (reference sequence). The CDR3 loop reads CASSLGRVSTDTQYF. The CDR3 region has the DNA TGTGCCAGCAGCTTGGGGCGGGTTTCCACAGATACGCAGTATTTT.

This clonotype turned up a few times. This chain links TRBV20-1 with TRBJ2-1; D uncertain. The germline CDR1 and CDR2 sequences are DFQATT and SNEGSKA (reference sequence). Trimming pared 4 bases from V and 10 bases from J, leaving 8 bases between. This CDR3 is built from 10 residues. In DNA, the CDR3 is TGCAGTGCTAAAGAATGGGAGCAGTTCTTC. Translation gives CSAKEWEQFF.

The chain joins TRBV4-3 to TRBJ2-1; 8 bases map to TRBD2. The ends lost 0 bases at V and 12 bases at J; junction bases unmatched: 19. CDR1 LGHNA and CDR2 YSLEER come from the germline V gene. The CDR3 has 18 amino acids. This CDR3 is CASSQESFAAGGPVGQFF. The CDR3 nucleotides are TGCGCCAGCAGCCAAGAGAGCTTTGCCGCGGGAGGACCCGTGGGGCAGTTCTTC.

The chain employs TRBV27 and TRBJ2-7; possibly TRBD2 for D (5 bases). Germline CDR1 and CDR2: MNHEY and SMNVEV (reference sequence). There are 11 residues in the CDR3. Deletions cut 5 bases from V and 10 bases from J, with 12 bases between. The CDR3 reads CASSRGSGQYF. Here the CDR3 DNA reads TGTGCCAGCAGTAGAGGGAGTGGACAGTACTTC.

J is TRBJ2-3 and V is TRBV6-2 or TRBV6-3; D is perhaps TRBD1 (6 bases). The germline V gene has CDR1 MNHEY and CDR2 SVGEGT. The V end lost 5 bases, the J end lost 6 bases, and 15 bases lay between the germline ends. This CDR3 has 14 amino acids. The CDR3: CASSSLGTFDTQYF. The CDR3, as DNA: TGTGCCAGCAGTAGCCTCGGGACATTTGATACGCAGTATTTT.

This clonotype was found a few times. The gene calls are TRBV4-1 and TRBJ2-5; possible D gene TRBD1, 5 bases. The CDR3 length is 17 residues. V was clipped by 2 bases and J by 2 bases, with 18 bases between them. In germline, CDR1 is MGHRA, CDR2 YSYEKL. CDR3 loop: CASSQRRQRNFQETQYF. The CDR3 DNA reads as TGCGCCAGCAGCCAACGAAGACAGCGAAACTTTCAAGAGACCCAGTACTTC.

The chain carries TRBV6-2 or TRBV6-3 and TRBJ2-5, with D hard to call. Germline values: CDR1 MNHEY, CDR2 SVGEGT. Deletions cut 3 bases from V and 2 bases from J, with 10 bases between. This CDR3 comprises 14 residues. CDR3 sequence (DNA): TGTGCCAGCAGTTATTGGACGGAACAAGAGACCCAGTACTTC. Protein: CASSYWTEQETQYF.

This clonotype has a handful of counts. V and J are TRBV14 and TRBJ2-1, with 9 bases lining up with TRBD2. The DNA end favors TRBJ2-7, so the J call may be wrong. Looked up from germline, CDR1 is SGHDN and CDR2 is FVKESK. This CDR3 has 16 residues. In DNA, the CDR3 is TGTGCCAGCAGCTACACTAGCGGGTGGTCCTACAATGAGCAGTACTTC. Translation: CASSYTSGWSYNEQYF.

The rearrangement joins TRBV7-2 to TRBJ2-7; D call uncertain. CDR3 length: 13 amino acids. Per germline, CDR1 SGHTA and CDR2 FQGNSA. V was shortened by 3 bases and J by 7 bases, with 13 bases between the two germline ends. The CDR3 loop is CASSFIKSNEQYF. CDR3 sequence (DNA): TGTGCCAGCAGCTTTATCAAGAGCAATGAGCAGTACTTC.

A note on this clonotype: One junction end disagrees with the germline gene, perhaps due to a read error. CDR3 bases: TGTGCCAGCAGTGTGGACCACAAGGAGCAGTTCTTC. This codes for CASSVDHKEQFF. The rearrangement links TRBV28 to TRBJ2-1; D remains unclear. CDR3 length equals 12 residues. Germline V gives CDR1 MDHEN, CDR2 SYDVKM. Drawing the rest from reference TRBV28 and TRBJ2-1, the complete variable domain is DVKVTQSSRYLVKRTGEKVFLECVQDMDHENMFWYRQDPGLGLRLIYFSYDVKMKEKGDIPEGYSVSREKKERFSLILESASTNQTSMYLCASSVDHKEQFFGPGTRLTVL.

The gene calls are TRBV24-1 and TRBJ2-5; 8 nucleotides agree with TRBD2. V trimming: 3 bases; J trimming: 5 bases; junction bases outside the gene matches: 7. The CDR3 length is 15 residues. Germline V gives CDR1 KGHDR, CDR2 SFDVKD. CDR3 DNA: TGTGCCACCAGTGATACCGGGACTAGTGGCGAGACCCAGTACTTC. Its protein is CATSDTGTSGETQYF.

A few counts support this clonotype. The genes are TRBV11-2 and TRBJ2-1; 12 nucleotides match TRBD2. Trimming took 0 bases from V and 3 from J; bases not matched to a gene: 3. The CDR3 contains 17 residues. Germline V CDR1 and CDR2: SGHAT, FQNNGV. The CDR3 loop is CASSLDLAGGLYNEQFF. The CDR3 DNA reads as TGTGCCAGCAGCTTAGATCTAGCGGGGGGGCTCTACAATGAGCAGTTCTTC.

In regard to this clonotype: Possible read error: a much larger clone is one base away. This chain joins TRBV20-1 and TRBJ2-5; 7 bases map to TRBD1. Germline CDR1 and CDR2: DFQATT and SNEGSKA (reference sequence). V shed 3 bases, J shed 1 base, and the junction held 8 bases outside the gene matches. CDR3 length equals 15 residues. CDR3 coding DNA: TGCAGTGCTAGCAACCACAGGGGTGGCCAAGAGACCCAGTACTTC. It specifies CSASNHRGGQETQYF.

This sequence joins TRBV20-1 and TRBJ1-2, with TRBD1 as a possible D gene (6 bases). Trimming took 0 bases from V and 2 from J, leaving 7 bases between them. CDR1 is DFQATT, CDR2 SNEGSKA, per germline (reference sequence). This CDR3 comprises 13 residues. The CDR3 here is CSAREGANYGYTF. The DNA of the CDR3 is TGCAGTGCTAGAGAGGGGGCAAACTATGGCTACACCTTC.

The V and J genes are TRBV21-1 and TRBJ2-2; the D call in the table, TRBD2, was not verified against the DNA. TRBV21-1 has pseudogene status. This CDR3 contains 18 residues. CDR3 nucleotides: TGTGCCAGCAGCAAACCGTGGACTAGCGGGGCGAACACCGGGGAGCTGTTTTTT. It is translated as CASSKPWTSGANTGELFF.

The chain combines TRBV27 with TRBJ1-2; a weak D match, TRBD1 (6 bases). The CDR3 spans 13 residues. Per germline, CDR1 MNHEY and CDR2 SMNVEV (reference sequence). Trimming removed 2 bases at V and 10 bases at J, with 14 bases between. CDR3 coding DNA: TGTGCCAGCAGTTTAAGACGACAGGCGGACTACACCTTC. It translates to CASSLRRQADYTF.

This chain joins TRBV20-1 and TRBJ2-3, with 11 bases that match TRBD2. The CDR3 length is 16 residues. The V and J ends lost 1 base and 1 base, in that order; junction bases with no gene match: 4. Per the germline V gene, CDR1 is DFQATT and CDR2 is SNEGSKA (reference sequence). The CDR3 sequence is CSARAPTSGGTDTQYF. The CDR3 nucleotides are TGCAGTGCTAGAGCTCCGACTAGCGGGGGCACAGATACGCAGTATTTT.

This chain links TRBV3-1 with TRBJ2-1; D might be TRBD2 (6 bases). The CDR3 is 16 amino acids. Germline V lookup: CDR1 LGHDT, CDR2 YNNKEL (reference sequence). V was pared by 0 bases and J by 2 bases, with 11 bases between. Here the CDR3 reads CASSQDPSDPYNEQFF. The CDR3 coding sequence is TGTGCCAGCAGCCAAGATCCTAGCGACCCCTACAATGAGCAGTTCTTC.

On this clonotype itself: A read error is likely here: a far larger clone is one base away. The chain carries TRBV7-9 and TRBJ2-7; TRBD1 is a possible D gene (5 bases). Germline V gene data show CDR1 as SEHNR and CDR2 as FQNEAQ (reference sequence). The CDR3 is 12 residues long. Here the CDR3 reads CACSAQGYEQYF. DNA of the CDR3: TGTGCCTGCAGCGCCCAGGGCTACGAGCAGTACTTC.

This chain uses TRBV4-1 with TRBJ1-5; D is unclear. CDR1 is MGHRA, CDR2 YSYEKL, per germline. The ends were cut back, 2 bases at V and 1 base at J, with 9 bases in the middle. The CDR3 totals 15 residues. The CDR3 protein is CASSQSELSNQPQHF. The CDR3 DNA follows: TGCGCCAGCAGCCAATCAGAGTTAAGCAATCAGCCCCAGCATTTT.

This clonotype was counted between two and nine times. The V call is TRBV16, the J call TRBJ2-5; perhaps D is TRBD1 or TRBD2 (6 bases each). Trimming removed 5 bases from V and 11 bases from J, with 15 bases in between. The germline V gene encodes CDR1 KGHSY and CDR2 FQNENV. CDR3 length: 12 amino acids. CDR3 coding DNA: TGTGCCAGCAGCTGGGGGCTACGGGAGCAGTACTTC. The encoded protein is CASSWGLREQYF.

The CDR3 DNA reads TGCAGTGCTAGGATGGTCAGGCTAGTGCAAGAGACCCAGTACTTC. This encodes CSARMVRLVQETQYF. The rearrangement uses TRBV20-1 and TRBJ2-5; D remains unclear. The CDR3 has 15 amino acids. Trimming took off 3 bases at V and 2 bases at J, with 16 bases between the two ends. Germline V gives CDR1 DFQATT, CDR2 SNEGSKA (reference sequence).